This T cell receptor (beta chain) is drawn from a study of blood T cell repertoires in COVID-19. In the study overall: The samples span acute and convalescent COVID-19 from the United States, Italy and Spain. PBMCs, B-cell-depleted T cells, or T cells were the source of the cDNA or gDNA that made up the material.

Germline V gene data show CDR1 as SEHNR and CDR2 as FQNEAQ (reference sequence). V lost 0 bases to trimming and J lost 6 bases, with 3 bases between them. CDR3 length equals 11 residues. Grouping used clinical history reported by participants in a survey and questionnaire. In the study's own analysis: Amplifying reference gene primers gave estimates of nucleated cell counts. Method: immunoSEQ multiplex PCR; TCRdb's copy keeps in-frame clones and lacks some. The DNA was the basis for D and trimming; V, J and clone size are from that table. The sample lists roughly 300,000 clones, approximately 83% occurring once.

The clonotype comes from a woman aged 40 to 49 with acute COVID-19. The rearrangement joins TRBV7-9 to TRBJ2-7; D not certain. The material sequenced was PBMCs or T cells enriched from blood (not recorded which). The CDR3, as DNA: TGTGCCAGCAGCTTAGCTCTCGAGCAGTACTTC. This codes for CASSLALEQYF.